This TCR beta chain was profiled in a study of a mutant IDH1 vaccine in newly diagnosed glioma. Sample time point: baseline, week 1 (first vaccination visit). Treatment meaning: pre-vaccination baseline after standard-of-care therapy. The CDR3 sequence is 14 residues long. Trimming cost V 0 bases and J 8 bases, with 11 bases left between them. Germline V gene lookup returns CDR1 SGHRS and CDR2 YFSETQ. This table comes from immunoSEQ multiplex PCR, and its TCRdb copy is limited to in-frame clones, with some not included. The repertoire holds 92,000 or so clones, with around 79% as singletons. The sequencing here drew on PBMCs, taken from a glioma patient treated with radiotherapy, temozolomide or both. The source of this sequence is a man in his forties or fifties with glioma. Some clones in this sample may be carry-over from other donors' samples. The rearrangement links TRBV5-1 to TRBJ1-4; TRBD1 is a possible D gene (6 bases). The CDR3 region is CASSLVQGGEKLFF. The CDR3 nucleotides are TGCGCCAGCAGCTTGGTACAGGGCGGGGAAAAACTGTTTTTT.